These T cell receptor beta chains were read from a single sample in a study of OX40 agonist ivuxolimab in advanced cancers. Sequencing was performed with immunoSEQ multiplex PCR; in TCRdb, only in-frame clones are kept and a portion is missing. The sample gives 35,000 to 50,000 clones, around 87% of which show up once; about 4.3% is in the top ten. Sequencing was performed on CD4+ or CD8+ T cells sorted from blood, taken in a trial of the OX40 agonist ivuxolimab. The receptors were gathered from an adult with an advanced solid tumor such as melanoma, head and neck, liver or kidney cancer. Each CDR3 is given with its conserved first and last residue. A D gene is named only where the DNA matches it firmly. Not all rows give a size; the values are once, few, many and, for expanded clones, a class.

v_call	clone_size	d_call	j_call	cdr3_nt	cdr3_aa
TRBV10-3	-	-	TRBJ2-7	TGTGCCATCAGTGAACAGGAACGGTACGAGCAGTACTTC	CAISEQERYEQYF
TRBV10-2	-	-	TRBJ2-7	TGCGCCAGCAGTGAGACAGGACCCTACGAGCAGTACTTC	CASSETGPYEQYF
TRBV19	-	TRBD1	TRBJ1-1	TGTGCCAGTAAACAGGGGGCGATGGTCACTGAAGCTTTCTTT	CASKQGAMVTEAFF
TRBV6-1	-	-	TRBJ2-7	TGTGCCAGCAGTGACAGCGGTTGGGGGGGCTCGGGCCACGAGCAGTACTTC	CASSDSGWGGSGHEQYF
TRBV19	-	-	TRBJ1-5	TGCGCCAGTAGTCTCCAAGGCAATCAGCCCCAGCATTTT	CASSLQGNQPQHF
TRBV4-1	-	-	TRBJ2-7	TGCGCCAGCAGCCAAGAAGGTGACAGGAGTGGGGCCTACGAGCAGTACTTC	CASSQEGDRSGAYEQYF
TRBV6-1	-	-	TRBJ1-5	TGTGCCATCCAAGGAGGGAGCAATCAGCCCCAGCATTTT	CAIQGGSNQPQHF
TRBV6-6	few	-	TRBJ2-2	TGTGCCAGCAGTTACTCGGGAGGAGAGAACGGGGAGCTGTTTTTT	CASSYSGGENGELFF
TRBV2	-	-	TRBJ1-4	TGTGCCAGCAGTGAAAGAGAAACTAATGAAAAACTGTTTTTT	CASSERETNEKLFF
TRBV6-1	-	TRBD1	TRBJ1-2	TGTGCCAGCAGCAGTGACAGGGGGCGTTTTGGCTACACCTTC	CASSSDRGRFGYTF
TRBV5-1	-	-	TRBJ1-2	TGCGCCAGCAGCTTGAGTCCCGGGACGGGGAACTATGGCTACACCTTC	CASSLSPGTGNYGYTF
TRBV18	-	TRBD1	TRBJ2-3	TGTGCCAGCGCAATGATCCGGACAGGGGGACGAGATACGCAGTATTTT	CASAMIRTGGRDTQYF
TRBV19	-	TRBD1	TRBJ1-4	TGTGCCAGCAGCCGAGACAGGGGAAGGGTTTTTTTT	CASSRDRGRVFF
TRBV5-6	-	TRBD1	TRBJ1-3	TGTGCCAGCAGCTTTAAAGGGGGCTTTGGAAACACCATATATTTT	CASSFKGGFGNTIYF
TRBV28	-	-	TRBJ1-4	TGTGCCAGCACCACCCCGGCGGGGGACCTTGAAAAACTGTTTTTT	CASTTPAGDLEKLFF
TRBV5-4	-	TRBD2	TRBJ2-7	TGTGCCAGCAGCACAACCCAGCGGGGGGGCCTTCACGAGCAGTACTTC	CASSTTQRGGLHEQYF
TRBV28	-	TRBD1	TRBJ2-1	TGTGCCAGTCGACAGGGTGGGTCCTACAATGAGCAGTTCTTC	CASRQGGSYNEQFF